This TCR beta chain is from a study of neurological immune-mediated disorders. 5'RACE with 10-nucleotide random UMIs generated the cDNA. Each sequencing run yielded over 170 million TCR-beta sequences from 15-18 subjects. TCRdb re-called the 5' RACE reads through MiXCR, storing one row per CDR3 protein. Of approximately 82,000 distinct CDR3 sequences in the sample, under 15% were seen once. Many counts were recorded for this clonotype. Stated time point: longitudinal time-point 2. The unsorted libraries were generated from a total of 2 million PBMCs, which had been stored in RNAlater at -80 C. The sequencing sample was made of PBMCs. The clonotype was recovered from a female donor with HTLV-1-associated myelopathy (HAM/TSP).

The CDR3, as DNA: TGTGCCACCAGCCGCGGACAGCCAGCAACTAATGAAAAACTGTTTTTT. Residues: CATSRGQPATNEKLFF. V gene TRBV15 combines with J gene TRBJ1-4; possibly TRBD1 for D (6 bases). The V end lost 5 bases, the J end lost 0 bases, and 13 bases lay between the germline ends. Germline V gene data show CDR1 as LNHNV and CDR2 as YYDKDF (reference sequence). The CDR3 is 16 amino acids.